Below are 2 T cell receptor beta chains sequenced from a single sample in a study of blood T cell repertoires in COVID-19. The data were produced by immunoSEQ multiplex PCR, yet TCRdb's version contains in-frame clones alone and is incomplete. Here the sample spans a few hundred thousand clones, 85% to 90% being singletons. Specimen: PBMCs or T cells enriched from blood (not recorded which). The receptor set was obtained from a woman aged 40-49 years who had recovered from COVID-19.

The chain carries TRBV19 and TRBJ1-6; D ambiguous. The CDR3 runs 11 residues. Germline V lookup: CDR1 LNHDA, CDR2 SQIVND (reference sequence). V was clipped by 10 bases and J by 5 bases, with 6 bases between them. This chain's CDR3 is CATSDNSPLHF. CDR3 nucleotide sequence: TGTGCCACCTCGGATAATTCACCCCTCCACTTT.

V and J are TRBV6-2 or TRBV6-3 and TRBJ2-7; D is unresolved. V lost 5 bases, J lost 7 bases, and 12 bases lay in between. From germline, CDR1 is MNHEY and CDR2 SVGEGT. The CDR3 is 12 residues long. The CDR3 here is CASSGHVLEQYF. In DNA, the CDR3 is TGTGCCAGCAGTGGCCACGTCCTTGAGCAGTACTTC.